The source of this TCR beta chain is a study of Ad26.COV2.S vaccination and SARS-CoV-2 variants. The overall study: Trial arm assignment for the donor was COV1001 Ad26.COV2.S. General study points: The authors reported substantial breadth in spike-specific CD8+ and CD4+ T cell responses after vaccination. In TCR breadth and depth analyses, total T cell responses may have been underestimated.

Data came from immunoSEQ multiplex PCR; TCRdb stores just in-frame clones and leaves some out. Among about 440,000 clones listed, about nine tenths were seen once. Treatment of the sample: 19 received Ad26.COV2.S at low or high dose, single or two shots; several received placebo; per-sample allocation not given. Vaccine and placebo recipients were sampled on day 63 after the first injection. Participants' vaccine, an Ad26 vector, delivered Wuhan-strain SARS-CoV-2 spike. The CDR3 extends over 16 amino acids. V shed 2 bases and J shed 2 bases, with 15 bases lying between them. CDR1 and CDR2 (germline): SGHKS, YYEKEE (reference sequence). About this clone: What it binds is unknown.

The chain employs TRBV5-5 and TRBJ2-3, with a tentative D call TRBD2 (5 bases). The TCR originated in a person aged 18 to 59 who received the Ad26.COV2.S COVID-19 vaccine or a placebo. The sequencing here drew on peripheral blood, taken in a trial of Ad26.COV2.S vaccine versus placebo. The CDR3 nucleotides read TGTGCCAGCAGCTTCGCTGTGGGTAGCGTCACAGATACGCAGTATTTT. Translating it yields CASSFAVGSVTDTQYF.